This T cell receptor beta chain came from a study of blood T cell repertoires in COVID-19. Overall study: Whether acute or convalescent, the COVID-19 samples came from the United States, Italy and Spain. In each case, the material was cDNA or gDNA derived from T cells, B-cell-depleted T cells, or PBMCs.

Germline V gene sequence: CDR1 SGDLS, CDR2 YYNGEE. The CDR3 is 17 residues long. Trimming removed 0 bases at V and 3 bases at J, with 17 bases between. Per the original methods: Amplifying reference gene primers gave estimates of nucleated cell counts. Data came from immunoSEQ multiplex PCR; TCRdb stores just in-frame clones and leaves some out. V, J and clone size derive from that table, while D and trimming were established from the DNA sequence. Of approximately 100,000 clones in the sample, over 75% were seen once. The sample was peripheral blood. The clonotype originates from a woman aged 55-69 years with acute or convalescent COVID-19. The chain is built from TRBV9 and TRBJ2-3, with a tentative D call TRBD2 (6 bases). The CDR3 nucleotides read TGTGCCAGCAGCGTAGCCCCTTCGGGAGCTGGGACAGATACGCAGTATTTT. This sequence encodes CASSVAPSGAGTDTQYF.